The rows below give T cell receptor beta chains drawn from one sample of a study of STAT3 mutations in large granular lymphocyte leukemia. The table came from immunoSEQ multiplex PCR; TCRdb's copy has only in-frame clones and leaves some out. The table lists more than 950 clones, 50% to 65% of them singletons, with over 50% in the top ten. Sequenced: PBMCs. The receptors were sampled from a human donor with T large granular lymphocyte leukemia. Some clones in this sample may be carry-over from other donors' samples. The CDR3 runs from the conserved cysteine through the conserved F or W. A D gene is named only where the DNA matches it firmly. Where a row states a size, it is once, few, many or the class of an expanded clone; other rows omit it.

V gene: TRBV18; J gene: TRBJ1-5; D gene: NA; clone size: NA; CDR3 protein: CASSSEGDQPQHF; CDR3 DNA: TGTGCCAGCTCATCAGAGGGCGATCAGCCCCAGCATTTT
V gene: TRBV29-1; J gene: TRBJ2-7; D gene: NA; clone size: NA; CDR3 protein: CSVEVWEGGSYEQYF; CDR3 DNA: TGCAGCGTTGAAGTATGGGAAGGGGGCTCCTACGAGCAGTACTTC
V gene: TRBV29-1; J gene: TRBJ1-1; D gene: NA; clone size: NA; CDR3 protein: CSVGPGVTEAFF; CDR3 DNA: TGCAGCGTTGGGCCTGGGGTCACTGAAGCTTTCTTT
V gene: TRBV7-9; J gene: TRBJ1-1; D gene: NA; clone size: NA; CDR3 protein: CASSLAGGNTEAFF; CDR3 DNA: TGTGCCAGCAGCTTAGCCGGAGGGAACACTGAAGCTTTCTTT
V gene: TRBV5-1; J gene: TRBJ1-2; D gene: NA; clone size: NA; CDR3 protein: CASSLGAGVDGYGYTF; CDR3 DNA: TGCGCCAGCAGCTTGGGGGCCGGGGTGGACGGCTATGGCTACACCTTC
V gene: TRBV6-5; J gene: TRBJ1-2; D gene: NA; clone size: few; CDR3 protein: CASSYLRGTNYGYTF; CDR3 DNA: TGTGCCAGCAGTTATCTCAGGGGAACCAACTATGGCTACACCTTC
V gene: TRBV27; J gene: TRBJ1-5; D gene: NA; clone size: NA; CDR3 protein: CWGANSNQPQHF; CDR3 DNA: TGCTGGGGGGCAAATAGCAATCAGCCCCAGCATTTT
V gene: TRBV7-9; J gene: TRBJ2-5; D gene: NA; clone size: NA; CDR3 protein: CASSLSTAQETQYF; CDR3 DNA: TGTGCCAGCAGCTTAAGTACAGCCCAAGAGACCCAGTACTTC
V gene: TRBV29-1; J gene: TRBJ2-3; D gene: TRBD1; clone size: NA; CDR3 protein: CSVGRDRGTDTQYF; CDR3 DNA: TGCAGCGTTGGTAGGGACAGGGGCACAGATACGCAGTATTTT
V gene: TRBV5-1; J gene: TRBJ2-7; D gene: NA; clone size: NA; CDR3 protein: CASSLDGGRTYEQYF; CDR3 DNA: TGCGCCAGCAGCTTGGATGGGGGCAGGACCTACGAGCAGTACTTC
V gene: TRBV28; J gene: TRBJ2-7; D gene: NA; clone size: NA; CDR3 protein: CASSWGTGEQYF; CDR3 DNA: TGTGCCAGCAGCTGGGGAACAGGCGAGCAGTACTTC
V gene: TRBV7-9; J gene: TRBJ1-2; D gene: NA; clone size: few; CDR3 protein: CASSLSANYGYTF; CDR3 DNA: TGTGCCAGCAGCTTATCAGCTAACTATGGCTACACCTTC
V gene: TRBV7-9; J gene: TRBJ1-5; D gene: NA; clone size: NA; CDR3 protein: CASSSENSNQPQHF; CDR3 DNA: TGTGCCAGCAGCTCAGAGAATAGCAATCAGCCCCAGCATTTT
V gene: TRBV7-9; J gene: TRBJ2-7; D gene: NA; clone size: NA; CDR3 protein: CASSAKWQGNDEQYF; CDR3 DNA: TGTGCCAGCAGCGCCAAGTGGCAGGGGAACGACGAGCAGTACTTC
V gene: TRBV5-1; J gene: TRBJ2-7; D gene: TRBD2; clone size: few; CDR3 protein: CASSMTSGRSEQYF; CDR3 DNA: TGCGCCAGCAGCATGACTAGCGGGAGATCCGAGCAGTACTTC
V gene: TRBV6-5; J gene: TRBJ1-2; D gene: TRBD1; clone size: NA; CDR3 protein: CASRQGANYGYTF; CDR3 DNA: TGTGCCAGCAGACAGGGGGCGAACTATGGCTACACCTTC
V gene: TRBV15; J gene: TRBJ1-1; D gene: NA; clone size: few; CDR3 protein: CATSRDRDGKTNTEAFF; CDR3 DNA: TGTGCCACCAGCAGAGACCGGGACGGCAAAACGAACACTGAAGCTTTCTTT
V gene: TRBV30; J gene: TRBJ2-5; D gene: NA; clone size: NA; CDR3 protein: CAWRTSGETQYF; CDR3 DNA: TGTGCCTGGAGGACTTCCGGAGAGACCCAGTACTTC
V gene: TRBV6-6; J gene: TRBJ2-7; D gene: NA; clone size: NA; CDR3 protein: CASSYREQYEQYF; CDR3 DNA: TGTGCCAGCAGCTACAGGGAGCAGTACGAGCAGTACTTC
V gene: TRBV6-4; J gene: TRBJ2-3; D gene: NA; clone size: NA; CDR3 protein: CASSDSGLGTDTQYF; CDR3 DNA: TGTGCCAGCAGTGACTCTGGGCTAGGTACAGATACGCAGTATTTT
V gene: TRBV5-4; J gene: TRBJ2-7; D gene: TRBD2; clone size: NA; CDR3 protein: CASSLGTSGSYEQYF; CDR3 DNA: TGTGCCAGCAGCTTGGGGACTAGCGGGAGTTACGAGCAGTACTTC
V gene: TRBV27; J gene: TRBJ1-5; D gene: NA; clone size: NA; CDR3 protein: CASRMGGGPQHF; CDR3 DNA: TGTGCCAGCCGCATGGGTGGAGGGCCCCAGCATTTT
V gene: TRBV30; J gene: TRBJ2-7; D gene: TRBD1; clone size: NA; CDR3 protein: CAWSVLGTAYEQYF; CDR3 DNA: TGTGCCTGGAGTGTACTGGGGACAGCCTACGAGCAGTACTTC
V gene: TRBV5-1; J gene: TRBJ1-2; D gene: NA; clone size: NA; CDR3 protein: CASSPTGLYGYTF; CDR3 DNA: TGCGCCAGCAGCCCGACAGGCCTCTATGGCTACACCTTC